This T cell receptor beta chain was retrieved from a study of T cell responses to AZD1222 COVID-19 vaccine. The CDR3 is 16 amino acids. With V trimmed by 0 bases and J by 0 bases, 3 bases remained unmatched. Germline values: CDR1 SGDLS, CDR2 YYNGEE. In its sample, this clone was seen once. The target antigen is unknown. Using immunoSEQ multiplex PCR, the repertoire was profiled, and TCRdb retains in-frame clones only, with some absent. Altogether more than 150,000 clones are present, around 89% being singletons, with the ten largest covering roughly 6%. Regarding the study as a whole: When two AZD1222 doses had been given, Spike-specific TCR breadth and depth rose. The CD4 TCRs associated with vaccination extended across spike and predominated at 160-218 and 743-854. The donor cohort was predominantly white British with a female majority, and clonal diversity may have been underestimated. Reportedly, close to half of spike-specific TCRs are directed against unmutated variant regions.

The source material was peripheral blood, sampled on day 0 of AZD1222 vaccination. The chain employs TRBV9 and TRBJ2-5, with 9 bases aligning to TRBD2. The sequence came from an adult in good health. CDR3 bases: TGTGCCAGCAGCGTAGGGACTAGCGATTACCAAGAGACCCAGTACTTC. Protein: CASSVGTSDYQETQYF.